The 5 T cell receptor beta chains below all came from one sample that was sequenced in a study of regulatory T cells in long-lasting Graves disease. Assembly of TCR beta libraries relied on iRepertoire HTBI primers together with Arm-PCR of CDR3 regions. TCRdb re-analysed the multiplex PCR reads in MiXCR, keeping a single row per CDR3 protein. The sample records 410,000 or so distinct CDR3 sequences, about 16% being singletons. Time point in this sample: newly diagnosed GD, antithyroid drugs for less than 3 months. The authors made the TCR library using RNA they extracted from PBMCs. In addition, the sample was reused for a study of T cells in Graves' hyperthyroidism and ophthalmopathy.

Sequencing used peripheral blood mononuclear cells (PBMCs), obtained at new diagnosis, from a patient treated with antithyroid drugs. The receptors derive from a woman in her thirties with Graves disease.

The CDR3 bases are TGCAGTGCTAGAGGAACAGGGGGCGGTAGGTGGATGTGGGACACTGAAGCTTTCTTT. Translated, it gives CSARGTGGGRWMWDTEAFF. The genes are TRBV20-1 and TRBJ1-1; 9 nucleotides line up with TRBD1. V shed 1 base, J shed 3 bases, and the junction held 18 bases outside the gene matches. Germline CDR1 and CDR2: DFQATT and SNEGSKA (reference sequence). CDR3 length: 19 amino acids.

The chain links TRBV28 to TRBJ2-6, with TRBD1 as a possible D gene (5 bases). V lost 4 bases, J lost 0 bases, and 16 bases lay in between. CDR1 is MDHEN, CDR2 SYDVKM, per germline. The length of the CDR3 is 18 residues. CDR3 bases: TGTGCCAGCAGTTATTGGCAGGGATGGAGCTCTGGGGCCAACGTCCTGACTTTC. Amino acid sequence: CASSYWQGWSSGANVLTF.

This clonotype was seen more than once but under ten times. This chain links TRBV27 with TRBJ2-7; D possibly uses TRBD1 or TRBD2 (5 bases each). The CDR3 length is 14 residues. In germline, CDR1 is MNHEY, CDR2 SMNVEV (reference sequence). V lost 5 bases to trimming and J lost 3 bases, with 14 bases between them. CDR3 nucleotides: TGTGCCAGCAGTGCAGGGAGTTCGGGCTACGAGCAGTACTTC. This sequence encodes CASSAGSSGYEQYF.

V and J are TRBV11-2 and TRBJ1-2; 8 positions agree with TRBD1. This CDR3 is built from 15 residues. Germline CDR1 reads SGHAT; CDR2 reads FQNNGV. The ends lost 3 bases at V and 3 bases at J; junction bases unmatched: 6. CDR3 coding DNA: TGTGCCAGCAGCTTCCTCGACAGGGGATACTATGGCTACACCTTC. This sequence encodes CASSFLDRGYYGYTF.

This sequence joins TRBV27 and TRBJ1-6; D unresolved. Trimming shortened V by 0 bases and J by 7 bases, and 4 bases separated the two germline ends. In germline, CDR1 is MNHEY, CDR2 SMNVEV (reference sequence). This CDR3 spans 13 amino acids. CDR3 residues: CASSLSGNSPLHF. CDR3 nucleotide sequence: TGTGCCAGCAGTTTATCTGGCAATTCACCCCTCCACTTT.